The clone carrying this TCR beta chain has more than one count but fewer than ten. The antigen remains unidentified. The data derive from a study of cytomegalovirus exposure and HLA in healthy donors. The overall study: Roughly 80 million unique TCRs from HLA-typed donors made up an early data release.

General observations from the study: Among TCR beta chains, those listed as cytomegalovirus-associated numbered around 160. Productive status was seen about 87% or about 30% of the time for most TCR beta V segments in an earlier analysis.

Trimming removed 7 bases from V and 5 bases from J, with 11 bases in between. CDR1 is MNHNY and CDR2 is SVGAGI in the germline V gene (reference sequence). The CDR3 is made up of 13 amino acids. The PCR employed 60 Vbeta primers together with 13 Jbeta primers. The protocol was immunoSEQ multiplex PCR, while the TCRdb copy is restricted to in-frame clones and leaves out a portion. The sample has approximately 140,000 clones; around four fifths are singletons. The rearrangement uses TRBV6-6 and TRBJ2-2, with D possibly TRBD1 on 6 matching bases. The sequence was collected from a male donor in good health and CMV-seropositive. Sequencing was carried out using PBMCs. The CDR3 sequence is CASKDQGTGELFF. DNA for the CDR3: TGTGCCAGCAAAGACCAGGGGACCGGGGAGCTGTTTTTT.